The 24 T cell receptor beta chains reported below all come from one sample, sequenced in a study of low-dose radiotherapy and immunotherapy resistance in tumors. Time point here: after trial treatment. Treatment described: LDRT plus nivolumab, ipilimumab, low-dose cyclophosphamide and aspirin (RACIN trial). Alpha- and beta-chain coverage of first-strand cDNA came from TRAV- and TRBV-specific primers. The TCRs were subjected to amplification over about 19 PCR cycles employing a constant-region primer in conjunction with a V-primer adapter. In TCRdb, the reads were re-called with MiXCR into one record per CDR3 protein. Here the sample spans approximately 100,000 distinct CDR3 sequences, under 25% being singletons. The specimen comprised PBMCs, sampled after low-dose radiotherapy plus immunotherapy. Receptors were obtained from a male donor with prostate cancer.

The CDR3 bases are TGCGCCAGCAGCTTCGGACGGGAAACATGGAACACTGAAGCTTTCTTT. Protein product: CASSFGRETWNTEAFF. The genes are TRBV5-1 and TRBJ1-1; D call uncertain. The CDR3 is 16 residues long. The germline CDR1 and CDR2 sequences are SGHRS and YFSETQ. Deletions cut 2 bases from V and 1 base from J, with 15 bases between.

This clonotype was recorded at least ten times. The rearrangement links TRBV9 to TRBJ2-2; 7 bases match TRBD2. This CDR3 region has 17 residues. V dropped 0 bases and J dropped 1; count of bases not matched to a gene: 6. CDR1 is SGDLS and CDR2 is YYNGEE in the germline V gene. CDR3 sequence: CASSVAFRGVNTGELFF. The DNA of the CDR3 is TGTGCCAGCAGCGTAGCATTTCGGGGGGTGAACACCGGGGAGCTGTTTTTT.

CDR3 coding DNA: TGTGCCAGCAGTGATCGGCCGGCAGATTCCCCTGGCTATGGCTACACCTTC. It encodes CASSDRPADSPGYGYTF. The rearrangement links TRBV6-2 or TRBV6-3 to TRBJ1-2; D remains ambiguous. Looked up from germline, CDR1 is MNHEY and CDR2 is SVGEGT. The ends were cut back, 5 bases at V and 4 bases at J, with 23 bases in the middle. There are 17 residues in the CDR3.

This clonotype was counted many times. The V and J genes are TRBV5-1 and TRBJ2-7; D is possibly TRBD1 or TRBD2 (5 bases each). The V end lost 5 bases, the J end lost 0 bases, and 12 bases lay between the germline ends. Germline assignment: CDR1 SGHRS and CDR2 YFSETQ. The CDR3 consists of 14 residues. CDR3 nucleotides: TGCGCCAGCAGATGGGGACGAGGCTCCTACGAGCAGTACTTC. Protein sequence: CASRWGRGSYEQYF.

This clonotype was detected many times. This chain uses TRBV28 with TRBJ2-3; 8 bases fit TRBD2. CDR1 and CDR2 (germline): MDHEN, SYDVKM. This CDR3 is built from 18 residues. The ends lost 1 base at V and 0 bases at J; junction bases unmatched: 9. The CDR3 is CASSLFGLAGASTDTQYF. For the CDR3, the DNA is TGTGCCAGCAGTTTATTCGGTCTAGCGGGCGCTAGCACAGATACGCAGTATTTT.

This clonotype was seen at least ten times. This chain uses TRBV6-5 with TRBJ2-2; D might be TRBD1 (5 bases). Trimming took 8 bases from V and 1 from J, leaving 29 bases between them. This CDR3 region has 20 residues. Germline loops: CDR1 MNHEY, CDR2 SVGAGI. The CDR3 bases are TGTGCCAGCTTTGGCTGGGCTAAGGACACGGAAAAACTGAACACCGGGGAGCTGTTTTTT. It codes for CASFGWAKDTEKLNTGELFF.

Remarks on this clonotype: This likely came from a read error, as a far larger clone is one base away. The chain has TRBV12-2 and TRBJ1-6. TRBV12-2 is listed as a pseudogene. This CDR3 has 14 amino acids. The CDR3 loop is CASTPLPNNSPLHF. CDR3 nucleotides: TGTGCCAGCACTCCGCTGCCCAATAATTCACCCCTCCACTTT.

The rearrangement joins TRBV12-3 or TRBV12-4 to TRBJ2-5; TRBD1 might be the D (8 bases). The length of the CDR3 is 20 residues. V lost 5 bases and J 5 bases, leaving 33 bases between the germline ends. The DNA for the CDR3 is TGTGCCAGCAGTCCCGAGGGACAGGCCTTTTTCGGGGGGCGTGGGGAGACCCAGTACTTC. This translates into CASSPEGQAFFGGRGETQYF.

With respect to this clonotype: This likely stems from a read error, as it lies one base from a far larger clone. The rearrangement uses TRBV11-2 and TRBJ2-1; D ambiguous. The CDR3 has 15 residues. Germline V gene data show CDR1 as SGHAT and CDR2 as FQNNGV. Trimming stripped 0 bases from V and 13 bases from J, with 19 bases between. The CDR3 DNA reads as TGTGCCAGCAGCTTAGATCGGGCGCAGCAAGAGACCCAGTTCTTC. It codes for CASSLDRAQQETQFF.

V usage is TRBV9 and J usage is TRBJ2-1, with TRBD2 matching over 14 bases. Trimming at V came to 3 bases and at J to 0 bases, leaving 2 bases not matched to a gene. CDR1 is SGDLS, CDR2 YYNGEE, per germline. The CDR3 runs to 17 residues. The CDR3 is CASSGTSGGSSYNEQFF. For the CDR3, the DNA is TGTGCCAGCAGCGGGACTAGCGGGGGGAGCTCCTACAATGAGCAGTTCTTC. The full variable domain, completed using reference TRBV9 and TRBJ2-1, is DSGVTQTPKHLITATGQRVTLRCSPRSGDLSVYWYQQSLDQGLQFLIQYYNGEERAKGNILERFSAQQFPDLHSELNLSSLELGDSALYFCASSGTSGGSSYNEQFFGPGTRLTVL.

This clonotype was counted between two and nine times. The J gene is TRBJ2-2, the V gene TRBV11-2; possibly TRBD1 for D (5 bases). With 0 bases removed from V and 9 bases from J, the gap between germline ends came to 8 bases. The CDR3 runs to 13 residues. Germline V lookup: CDR1 SGHAT, CDR2 FQNNGV. CDR3 DNA sequence: TGTGCCAGCAGCTTAGAAAGGGGCCGGGAGCTGTTTTTT. Its translation is CASSLERGRELFF.

V gene TRBV12-5 combines with J gene TRBJ2-1, with 12 nucleotides matching TRBD2. There are 18 residues in the CDR3. Germline assignment: CDR1 LGHNT and CDR2 FRNRAP. The V gene end was trimmed by 3 bases and the J gene end by 9 bases; junction bases not matched to a gene: 15. The CDR3, as DNA: TGTGCTAGTGGTTTCAACACCAGTCTAGCGGGGGGGCCCGGTGAGCAGTTCTTC. Translation gives CASGFNTSLAGGPGEQFF.

This clonotype was counted once. Possible read error: a much larger clone is one base away. This sequence joins TRBV4-1 and TRBJ2-7; 10 bases are shared with TRBD2. Germline V gives CDR1 MGHRA, CDR2 YSYEKL. This CDR3 region has 18 residues. The CDR3 coding sequence is TGCGCCAGCAGCTTTCAGATAGCGGGGGGCAGTGTCCGCAACGAGCAGCACTTC. Translation gives CASSFQIAGGSVRNEQHF.

This clonotype was counted ten times or more. The V call is TRBV10-1, the J call TRBJ2-5, with D uncertain. V shed 3 bases and J shed 7 bases, with 6 bases lying between them. Per germline, CDR1 WNHNN and CDR2 SYGVQD (reference sequence). This CDR3 region has 11 residues. For the CDR3, the DNA is TGCGCCAGCAGTGAATTCGGGACCCAGTACTTC. This codes for CASSEFGTQYF.

This clonotype was seen repeatedly, ten times or more. V is TRBV30 and J is TRBJ1-5; D unclear. Trimming cost V 5 bases and J 3 bases, with 8 bases left between them. CDR3 size: 12 residues. Looked up from germline, CDR1 is GTSNPN and CDR2 is SVGIG (reference sequence). The CDR3 spells CAWGLVNQPQHF. CDR3 DNA sequence: TGTGCCTGGGGACTGGTCAATCAGCCCCAGCATTTT.

Many counts were recorded for this clonotype. This chain connects TRBV20-1 to TRBJ1-2; D is possibly TRBD1 (5 bases). The CDR3 is 13 amino acids. CDR1 DFQATT and CDR2 SNEGSKA come from the germline V gene (reference sequence). Trimming pared 1 base from V and 7 bases from J, leaving 13 bases between. This chain's CDR3 is CSARAQGRGGYTF. CDR3 coding DNA: TGCAGTGCTAGAGCTCAGGGAAGAGGTGGCTACACCTTC.

The table lists this clonotype with many counts. The chain combines TRBV11-3 with TRBJ2-1, with 9 bases matching TRBD2. Trimming took 1 base from V and 6 from J; bases not matched to a gene: 7. CDR3 length: 16 amino acids. Germline V lookup: CDR1 SGHNT, CDR2 YENEEA. The CDR3 here is CASSLGDSGGTNEQFF. The CDR3 bases are TGTGCCAGCAGCTTAGGCGATAGCGGGGGCACCAATGAGCAGTTCTTC.

At least ten counts were recorded for this clonotype. The chain recombines TRBV30 with TRBJ2-3; D ambiguous. The CDR3 covers 13 residues. CDR1 is GTSNPN, CDR2 SVGIG, per germline (reference sequence). V gave up 4 bases and J gave up 4 bases, with 12 bases separating them. CDR3 region: CAWNLKGPDTQYF. CDR3 coding DNA: TGTGCCTGGAATCTGAAGGGCCCAGATACGCAGTATTTT. Complete variable domain (other parts from reference TRBV30 and TRBJ2-3): SQTIHQWPATLVQPVGSPLSLECTVEGTSNPNLYWYRQAAGRGLQLLFYSVGIGQISSEVPQNLSASRPQDRQFILSSKKLLLSDSGFYLCAWNLKGPDTQYFGPGTRLTVL.

The V and J genes are TRBV20-1 and TRBJ2-3; 11 bases align to TRBD1. Unmatched junction bases numbered 2, after V lost 4 bases and J lost 2 bases. CDR1 DFQATT and CDR2 SNEGSKA come from the germline V gene (reference sequence). This CDR3 is built from 14 residues. CDR3 bases: TGCAGTGCTATCGGACAGGGGGCCACAGATACGCAGTATTTT. It encodes CSAIGQGATDTQYF.

A few counts support this clonotype. CDR3 bases: TGTGCCAGCAGTTATGCCAGGGGGGTCAATCAGCCCCAGCATTTT. This translates into CASSYARGVNQPQHF. J is TRBJ1-5 and V is TRBV6-2 or TRBV6-3; 7 bases are shared with TRBD1. Germline assignment: CDR1 MNHEY and CDR2 SVGEGT. The CDR3 sequence is 15 residues long. J lost 3 bases, V lost 3 bases, and 5 bases had no gene match.

Many counts were recorded for this clonotype. The chain uses TRBV2 and TRBJ2-5, with 9 bases matching TRBD2. The CDR3 runs 15 residues. In germline, CDR1 is SNHLY, CDR2 FYNNEI. The V and J ends lost 6 bases and 2 bases, in that order; junction bases with no gene match: 7. The DNA for the CDR3 is TGTGCCAGCAGCCGCGCCCTAGCGGGGCAAGAGACCCAGTACTTC. Translated, it gives CASSRALAGQETQYF.

This clonotype was observed many times. V is TRBV12-3 or TRBV12-4 and J is TRBJ2-3; unclear D gene. V was pared by 6 bases and J by 0 bases, with 7 bases between. This CDR3 is 13 amino acids long. The DNA of the CDR3 is TGTGCCAGCAGCTTAACCAGCACAGATACGCAGTATTTT. This codes for CASSLTSTDTQYF.

This clonotype was detected many times. The chain has TRBV12-3 or TRBV12-4 and TRBJ1-1; TRBD1 might be the D (5 bases). The germline V and J ends were trimmed by 10 bases and 1 base, with 16 bases remaining between them. This CDR3 is 14 amino acids long. CDR3 protein: CATEGGAGNTEAFF. As DNA, the CDR3 is TGTGCCACCGAAGGCGGGGCAGGGAACACTGAAGCTTTCTTT.

Here the CDR3 DNA reads TGCAGTGCCCGGACTAGGCCAGAGACCCAGTACTTC. This gives the protein CSARTRPETQYF. The chain combines TRBV20-1 with TRBJ2-5; 7 bases match TRBD2. Germline V gene sequence: CDR1 DFQATT, CDR2 SNEGSKA (reference sequence). The CDR3 loop spans 12 amino acids. V lost 6 bases and J lost 4; bases outside the gene matches: 5.